One and the same sample provided the 23 T cell receptor beta chains below, sequenced in a study of shared clonotypes between healthy human individuals. Method: immunoSEQ multiplex PCR; TCRdb's copy keeps in-frame clones and lacks some. This repertoire shows almost 750,000 clones, around 77% found once; its top ten account for more than 1.5%. Input material: memory CD4+ T cells sorted from blood. As for subset: CD45RA-negative fraction. The receptors shown here come from a woman aged 25-40 years in good health.

This clone was found once. This sequence joins TRBV5-4 and TRBJ2-7; D call uncertain. V was shortened by 4 bases and J by 7 bases, with 15 bases between the two germline ends. This CDR3 is built from 13 residues. Per germline, CDR1 SGHNT and CDR2 YYREEE (reference sequence). CDR3 sequence reads: CASSPSIDFEQYF. The CDR3, as DNA: TGTGCCAGCAGCCCGAGTATCGATTTTGAGCAGTACTTC.

The J gene is TRBJ1-4, the V gene TRBV27; D is unclear. Deletions cut 3 bases from V and 5 bases from J, with 13 bases between. The CDR3 runs to 15 residues. In germline, CDR1 is MNHEY, CDR2 SMNVEV (reference sequence). For the CDR3, the DNA is TGTGCCAGCAGTTTGCAACTTGGAACGAATGAAAAACTGTTTTTT. Translated, it gives CASSLQLGTNEKLFF.

The chain uses TRBV2 and TRBJ1-2; D may be TRBD1 (6 bases). Trimming shortened V by 2 bases and J by 7 bases, and 11 bases separated the two germline ends. The CDR3 has 13 residues. CDR1 SNHLY and CDR2 FYNNEI come from the germline V gene. CDR3 sequence reads: CASSETGYGGYTF. The CDR3 bases are TGTGCCAGCAGTGAAACAGGGTATGGTGGCTACACCTTC.

The V call is TRBV11-2, the J call TRBJ2-1; 8 nucleotides align to TRBD2. Germline CDR1 is SGHAT and CDR2 is FQNNGV. V gave up 5 bases and J gave up 5 bases; unmatched junction bases: 11. The CDR3 covers 16 residues. The CDR3 DNA reads as TGTGCCAGCAGCCTTCGACCGGGACTAGATGACAATGAGCAGTTCTTC. Translating it yields CASSLRPGLDDNEQFF. Looking up the rest from reference TRBV11-2 and TRBJ2-1 gives the full variable domain: EAGVAQSPRYKIIEKRQSVAFWCNPISGHATLYWYQQILGQGPKLLIQFQNNGVVDDSQLPKDRFSAERLKGVDSTLKIQPAKLEDSAVYLCASSLRPGLDDNEQFFGPGTRLTVL.

The chain links TRBV9 to TRBJ2-3, with a possible D match to TRBD1 (6 bases). The germline V gene has CDR1 SGDLS and CDR2 YYNGEE. Trimming pared 0 bases from V and 3 bases from J, leaving 11 bases between. The CDR3 extends over 15 amino acids. The CDR3 DNA is TGTGCCAGCAGCGTAGGTGCAGGGGCAACAGATACGCAGTATTTT. Its translation is CASSVGAGATDTQYF.

V is TRBV11-2 and J is TRBJ2-5, with 7 bases aligning to TRBD1. The CDR3 contains 13 residues. Germline lookup yields CDR1 SGHAT and CDR2 FQNNGV. The ends lost 3 bases at V and 3 bases at J; junction bases unmatched: 1. This CDR3 is CASSFGTEETQYF. As DNA, the CDR3 is TGTGCCAGCAGCTTCGGGACAGAAGAGACCCAGTACTTC.

J is TRBJ1-1 and V is TRBV6-5; unclear D gene. The CDR3 runs to 11 residues. V lost 7 bases, J lost 5 bases, and 8 bases lay in between. The germline gives CDR1 MNHEY, CDR2 SVGAGI. CDR3 region: CASTGETEAFF. The CDR3 DNA follows: TGTGCCAGCACCGGGGAGACTGAAGCTTTCTTT.

V usage is TRBV2 and J usage is TRBJ1-4; TRBD1 matches at 8 bases. The CDR3 runs 15 residues. Losses at the gene ends were 5 bases for V and 3 bases for J; bases not matched to a gene: 5. Germline V gene lookup returns CDR1 SNHLY and CDR2 FYNNEI. The CDR3 DNA sequence: TGTGCCAGCAGTCCTACAGGGGGAGCTAATGAAAAACTGTTTTTT. The encoded protein is CASSPTGGANEKLFF.

J is TRBJ2-3 and V is TRBV9, with D tentatively TRBD2 (6 bases). Germline V CDR1 and CDR2: SGDLS, YYNGEE. V was pared by 4 bases and J by 0 bases, with 18 bases between. CDR3 size: 17 residues. The CDR3 region has the DNA TGTGCCAGCAGCTCCCGGCGTGGAGGGAGGAGCACAGATACGCAGTATTTT. This sequence encodes CASSSRRGGRSTDTQYF. Using reference TRBV9 and TRBJ2-3 for the parts outside the CDR3, the full variable domain is DSGVTQTPKHLITATGQRVTLRCSPRSGDLSVYWYQQSLDQGLQFLIQYYNGEERAKGNILERFSAQQFPDLHSELNLSSLELGDSALYFCASSSRRGGRSTDTQYFGPGTRLTVL.

This clone has just a few counts. The V gene is TRBV5-1, the J gene TRBJ1-2; 7 positions match TRBD1. CDR3 length equals 15 residues. CDR1 is SGHRS, CDR2 YFSETQ, per germline. Unmatched junction bases numbered 13, after V lost 4 bases and J lost 7 bases. For the CDR3, the DNA is TGCGCCAGCAGCGAACAAACAGGGGCCTTCGCTGGCTACACCTTC. Its protein is CASSEQTGAFAGYTF.

The chain has TRBV28 and TRBJ1-5; 8 bases align to TRBD1. V was pared by 6 bases and J by 5 bases, with 6 bases of the junction left unmatched. Germline CDR1 and CDR2: MDHEN and SYDVKM. The CDR3 extends over 14 amino acids. The CDR3 DNA sequence: TGTGCCAGCAGCAAAGGGACAGGCCATCAGCCCCAGCATTTT. It codes for CASSKGTGHQPQHF.

The chain couples TRBV6-5 to TRBJ2-7; D possibly uses TRBD1 or TRBD2 (5 bases each). Germline V gives CDR1 MNHEY, CDR2 SVGAGI. The CDR3 is 15 residues long. Between the trimmed V and J ends, which lost 1 base and 2 bases, there was a span of 12 bases. The CDR3 spells CASSYWGRNAYEQYF. The CDR3 DNA reads TGTGCCAGCAGTTACTGGGGACGGAACGCCTACGAGCAGTACTTC.

The chain joins TRBV27 to TRBJ2-1, with D hard to call. Germline CDR1 reads MNHEY; CDR2 reads SMNVEV (reference sequence). Trimming removed 7 bases at V and 0 bases at J, with 13 bases between. The CDR3 consists of 15 residues. CDR3 in amino acids: CASNSQRSSYNEQFF. CDR3 coding DNA: TGTGCCAGCAATTCCCAGCGAAGCTCCTACAATGAGCAGTTCTTC.

This chain links TRBV29-1 with TRBJ2-2; 7 nucleotides line up with TRBD1. The CDR3 covers 15 residues. Germline loops: CDR1 SQVTM, CDR2 ANQGSEA. V lost 1 base to trimming and J lost 0 bases; unmatched junction nucleotides: 2. CDR3 sequence reads: CSVEAGQTNTGELFF. Written as DNA, the CDR3 is TGCAGCGTTGAAGCGGGACAGACGAACACCGGGGAGCTGTTTTTT.

The V and J genes are TRBV29-1 and TRBJ1-2; D gene ambiguous. Germline CDR1 reads SQVTM; CDR2 reads ANQGSEA. The V end lost 4 bases, the J end lost 9 bases, and 3 bases lay between the germline ends. CDR3 length equals 8 residues. The chain's CDR3 is CSVGSYTF. CDR3 DNA: TGCAGCGTTGGTAGCTACACCTTC.

The chain couples TRBV4-1 to TRBJ2-3; TRBD2 agrees at 7 bases. V lost 0 bases to trimming and J lost 3 bases; unmatched junction nucleotides: 12. The CDR3 runs to 18 residues. Germline-derived CDR1 and CDR2 are MGHRA and YSYEKL. The CDR3 coding sequence is TGCGCCAGCAGCCAAGACTTCCCCCTCCTTAGCGGGACAGATACGCAGTATTTT. It translates to CASSQDFPLLSGTDTQYF.

V usage is TRBV18 and J usage is TRBJ1-3; a possible D gene is TRBD1 (5 bases). V gave up 3 bases and J gave up 0 bases, with 12 bases separating them. The CDR3 runs to 16 residues. The germline V gene has CDR1 KGHSH and CDR2 LQKENI. This chain's CDR3 is CASSPRDSFSGNTIYF. The CDR3 nucleotides read TGTGCCAGCTCACCTAGGGACTCCTTCTCTGGAAACACCATATATTTT.

The rearrangement joins TRBV14 to TRBJ1-1, with D possibly TRBD1 on 5 matching bases. This CDR3 has 14 amino acids. Germline-derived CDR1 and CDR2 are SGHDN and FVKESK. The V and J ends lost 5 bases and 1 base respectively, with 11 bases between them. The CDR3 protein is CASSGDVPNTEAFF. In nucleotides, the CDR3 is TGTGCCAGCAGCGGGGACGTTCCGAACACTGAAGCTTTCTTT.

The V and J genes are TRBV2 and TRBJ2-7; D uncertain. The CDR3 covers 15 residues. Trimming stripped 1 base from V and 5 bases from J, with 15 bases between. The germline CDR1 and CDR2 sequences are SNHLY and FYNNEI. The CDR3 is CASSEDSPSMHEQYF. For the CDR3, the DNA is TGTGCCAGCAGTGAAGACTCCCCGAGCATGCACGAGCAGTACTTC.

This clone appeared a single time. J is TRBJ2-2 and V is TRBV18; 7 bases map to TRBD1. V gave up 6 bases and J gave up 1 base; unmatched junction bases: 8. The CDR3 is 16 amino acids. The germline V gene has CDR1 KGHSH and CDR2 LQKENI. CDR3 protein: CASSAQGVRNTGELFF. CDR3 DNA sequence: TGTGCCAGCTCCGCTCAGGGGGTACGGAACACCGGGGAGCTGTTTTTT.

The chain joins TRBV10-1 to TRBJ1-5; possible D gene TRBD1, 6 bases. The germline V and J ends were trimmed by 0 bases and 7 bases, with 13 bases remaining between them. Per germline, CDR1 WNHNN and CDR2 SYGVQD (reference sequence). CDR3 length: 15 residues. The CDR3 region is CASSESRGGAQPQHF. The CDR3 DNA follows: TGCGCCAGCAGTGAGTCGAGGGGGGGGGCCCAGCCCCAGCATTTT.

The genes are TRBV18 and TRBJ2-5; D remains ambiguous. The CDR3 is 14 amino acids. Germline CDR1 KGHSH, CDR2 LQKENI. V was shortened by 2 bases and J by 1 base, with 8 bases between the two germline ends. In nucleotides, the CDR3 is TGTGCCAGCTCACCAAGTCACAGCCAAGAGACCCAGTACTTC. As protein: CASSPSHSQETQYF.

The J gene is TRBJ2-6, the V gene TRBV5-4, with 7 positions matching TRBD2. Germline lookup yields CDR1 SGHNT and CDR2 YYREEE (reference sequence). This CDR3 comprises 18 residues. With V trimmed by 4 bases and J by 0 bases, 10 bases remained unmatched. The CDR3 DNA reads as TGTGCCAGCAGCCAAGAAGGGACTACCCACTCTGGGGCCAACGTCCTGACTTTC. Its translation is CASSQEGTTHSGANVLTF. The whole variable domain, remainder taken from reference TRBV5-4 and TRBJ2-6, is ETGVTQSPTHLIKTRGQQVTLRCSSQSGHNTVSWYQQALGQGPQFIFQYYREEENGRGNFPPRFSGLQFPNYSSELNVNALELDDSALYLCASSQEGTTHSGANVLTFGAGSRLTVL.